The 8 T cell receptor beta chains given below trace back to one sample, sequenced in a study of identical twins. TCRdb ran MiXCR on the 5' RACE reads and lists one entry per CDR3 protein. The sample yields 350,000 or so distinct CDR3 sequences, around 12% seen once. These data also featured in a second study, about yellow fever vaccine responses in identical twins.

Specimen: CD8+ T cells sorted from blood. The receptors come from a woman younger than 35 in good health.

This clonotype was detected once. The CDR3 region has the DNA TGTGCCAGCAGTGAACGCGAGACAGGGGATTTAATAGGAGAGACCCAGTACTTC. Translated, it gives CASSERETGDLIGETQYF. The rearrangement joins TRBV25-1 to TRBJ2-5; 8 bases match TRBD1. Trimming took 2 bases from V and 4 from J; bases not matched to a gene: 15. The CDR3 runs to 18 residues. Looked up from germline, CDR1 is MGHDK and CDR2 is SYGVNS. Full variable domain (outside the CDR3, taken from reference TRBV25-1 and TRBJ2-5): EADIYQTPRYLVIGTGKKITLECSQTMGHDKMYWYQQDPGMELHLIHYSYGVNSTEKGDLSSESTVSRIRTEHFPLTLESARPSHTSQYLCASSERETGDLIGETQYFGPGTRLLVL.

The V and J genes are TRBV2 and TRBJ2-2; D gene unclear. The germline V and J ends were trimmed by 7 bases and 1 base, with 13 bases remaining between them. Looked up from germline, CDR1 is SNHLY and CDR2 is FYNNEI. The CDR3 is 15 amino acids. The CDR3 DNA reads TGTGCCAGCACCGTTCGGACCATGAACACCGGGGAGCTGTTTTTT. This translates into CASTVRTMNTGELFF.

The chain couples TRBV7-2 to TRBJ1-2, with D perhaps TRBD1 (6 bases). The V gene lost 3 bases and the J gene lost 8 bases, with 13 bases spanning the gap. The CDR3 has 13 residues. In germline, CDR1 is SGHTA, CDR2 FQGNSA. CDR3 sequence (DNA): TGTGCCAGCAGCTTCGCTGGGGGCAACGGCTACACCTTC. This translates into CASSFAGGNGYTF.

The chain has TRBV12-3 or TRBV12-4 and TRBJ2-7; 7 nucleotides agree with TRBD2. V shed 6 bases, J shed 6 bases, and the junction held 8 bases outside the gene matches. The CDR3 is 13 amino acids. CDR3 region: CASSRTRISEQYF. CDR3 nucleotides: TGTGCCAGCAGCCGGACTAGAATCAGCGAGCAGTACTTC.

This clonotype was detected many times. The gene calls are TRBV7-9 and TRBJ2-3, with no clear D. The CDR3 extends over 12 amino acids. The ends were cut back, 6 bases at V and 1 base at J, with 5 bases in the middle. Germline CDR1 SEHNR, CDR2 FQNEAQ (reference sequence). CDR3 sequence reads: CASRPGTDTQYF. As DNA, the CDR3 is TGTGCCAGCAGGCCGGGCACAGATACGCAGTATTTT.

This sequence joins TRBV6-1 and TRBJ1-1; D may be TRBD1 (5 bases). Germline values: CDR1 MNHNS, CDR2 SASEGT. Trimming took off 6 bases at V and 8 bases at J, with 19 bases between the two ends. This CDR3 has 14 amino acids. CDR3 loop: CASSHWDRDAEAFF. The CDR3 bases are TGTGCCAGCAGCCACTGGGACCGCGATGCGGAAGCTTTCTTT.

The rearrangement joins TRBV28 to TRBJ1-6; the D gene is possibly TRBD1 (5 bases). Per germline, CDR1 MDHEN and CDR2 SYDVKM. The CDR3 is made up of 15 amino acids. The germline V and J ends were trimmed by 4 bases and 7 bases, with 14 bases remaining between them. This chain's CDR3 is CASSSPRGRNSPLHF. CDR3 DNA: TGTGCCAGCAGTTCCCCTCGGGGGAGGAATTCACCCCTCCACTTT. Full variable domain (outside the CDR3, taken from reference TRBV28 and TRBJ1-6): DVKVTQSSRYLVKRTGEKVFLECVQDMDHENMFWYRQDPGLGLRLIYFSYDVKMKEKGDIPEGYSVSREKKERFSLILESASTNQTSMYLCASSSPRGRNSPLHFGNGTRLTVT.

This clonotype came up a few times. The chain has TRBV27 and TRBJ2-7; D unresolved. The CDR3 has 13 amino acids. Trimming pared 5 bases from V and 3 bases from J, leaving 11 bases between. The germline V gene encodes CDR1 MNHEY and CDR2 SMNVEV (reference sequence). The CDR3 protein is CASSLTSYYEQYF. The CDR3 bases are TGTGCCAGCAGTCTCACGAGCTACTACGAGCAGTACTTC.